This record looks at one T cell receptor beta chain sequence and its context. Its antigen is not yet known. Base qualities are not provided; no much larger clone lies one nucleotide away. This record belongs to a study of CD8 T cells in ankylosing spondylitis (dated by TCRdb to the late 2010s). Concerning the study at large: The study profiled T cell receptor beta repertoires in healthy donors and ankylosing spondylitis patients to find disease-linked TCR variants. Peripheral blood samples were taken, and synovial fluid was additionally collected from ankylosing spondylitis patients. The full study cohort comprised 25 or so ankylosing spondylitis patients and approximately 100 healthy donors. The paper as a whole reports these results and caveats: According to the report, matched synovial fluid samples from ankylosing spondylitis patients were significantly enriched for the disease-linked clones. Blood from ankylosing spondylitis patients appeared to be characterized by a TCR beta motif made up of 8 or 9 highly homologous amino acid variants. In peripheral blood, the disease-linked clones were found at relatively low frequencies and had a CD8+ phenotype. Some motif variants had previously been reported in the synovial fluid and blood of reactive arthritis patients, which suggests shared mechanisms of disease initiation.

Trimming at the junction amounts to 0 bases on V and 7 bases on J, and the germline ends lie 14 bases apart. As encoded in the germline V gene, CDR1 is SGHTA while CDR2 is FQGNSA. From the cysteine through the phenylalanine, the CDR3 covers 15 amino acids. The DNA shown is the 45-base CDR3, in frame from base 1. Reads for this sample came from an Illumina HiSeq 2500. Quantitative 5'-RACE with molecular barcodes was used to prepare TCR beta libraries. In the authors' own workflow: A new computational method, built on a probabilistic model of VDJ rearrangement, was used to identify disease-linked TCR variants. The public reads were reprocessed in TCRdb via fastp at Q25 and MiXCR, keeping in-frame beta chains. Each CDR3 protein appears once, grouped with its most common genes and DNA. The V and J calls were not made by the authors but by TCRdb's processing. The sample table lists 200,000 or so distinct CDR3 sequences, about 18% of them with a count of one. The top ten clonotypes cover roughly 4.5% of the sample.

Input material: blood, either unsorted or a sorted T cell fraction (not recorded which). The receptor was derived from a male donor aged 10-29 years with ankylosing spondylitis or in good health (not recorded which). Donor details come from another sample of the same person, matched by shared clones. The rearranged chain carries TRBV7-2 and TRBJ2-3; the D gene assignment is ambiguous. The CDR3 region reads CASSLALAVANTQYF. The DNA sequence reads TGTGCCAGCAGCTTAGCCCTCGCGGTCGCAAATACGCAGTATTTT.